Listed below are T cell receptor beta chains from one sample, sequenced in a study of cytomegalovirus exposure and HLA in healthy donors. Assay: immunoSEQ multiplex PCR; the TCRdb copy retains only in-frame clones and omits some. Of about 140,000 clones listed, roughly three quarters are singletons. Material: PBMCs. These receptor sequences come from a female donor in good health and CMV-seronegative. Each CDR3 is given with its conserved first and last residue. Fields, in order: CDR3 DNA, CDR3 protein, D gene, V gene, clone size, J gene. D genes are given only for firm matches. Size values are once, few and many counts, or a class for expanded clones, and some rows have none.

TGTGCCAGCAGTATTTCAGGGTACATGAACACTGAAGCTTTCTTT	CASSISGYMNTEAFF	NA	TRBV6-5	few	TRBJ1-1
TGTGCCAGTAGTGGGGGACCGGGACAGGGGTCCCATGAGCAGTTCTTC	CASSGGPGQGSHEQFF	TRBD1	TRBV19	NA	TRBJ2-1
TGTGCCAGTAGTTTGGTGGTAGCCCATCGAGGGCCCCAGCATTTT	CASSLVVAHRGPQHF	NA	TRBV19	few	TRBJ1-5
TGCGCCAGCAGCTCGACAGGGTTTGGGCAAAAACTGTTTTTT	CASSSTGFGQKLFF	TRBD1	TRBV5-1	NA	TRBJ1-4
TGTGCTAGTGGTTTAGATCGACAGGGGCGGGATGAGCAGTTCTTC	CASGLDRQGRDEQFF	TRBD1	TRBV12-5	NA	TRBJ2-1
TGTGCCACCAGCTTCAGGGGAAGGGGCTCTGGGGCCAACGTCCTGACTTTC	CATSFRGRGSGANVLTF	NA	TRBV15	NA	TRBJ2-6
TGTGCCAGCAGCTTAGAGCTCCAGGGCAGGCACGAGCAGTACTTC	CASSLELQGRHEQYF	NA	TRBV7-2	NA	TRBJ2-7
TGTGCCACCAGCAGAGATACAGTGCCCGGGACAGGGGAAAACATTCAGTACTTC	CATSRDTVPGTGENIQYF	TRBD1	TRBV15	NA	TRBJ2-4
TGTGCCAGCAGCTTAATGAGCGGGGGGAGCCAAGAGACCCAGTACTTC	CASSLMSGGSQETQYF	TRBD2	TRBV7-3	NA	TRBJ2-5
TGTGCCAGCAGCTTGGGGGGGAGGATAGAGACCCAGTACTTC	CASSLGGRIETQYF	NA	TRBV5-6	NA	TRBJ2-5
TGCAGTGCTAGAGATCTGCAGGGGCGCACCTTT	CSARDLQGRTF	NA	TRBV20-1	few	TRBJ1-1
TGTGCCACCAGCAGAGAGTATCGGGACATCTATGGCTACACCTTC	CATSREYRDIYGYTF	NA	TRBV15	NA	TRBJ1-2
TGTGCCAGCAGCTTCCGTCACGAGCAGTACTTC	CASSFRHEQYF	NA	TRBV5-6	NA	TRBJ2-7
TGTGCCAGTAGTATCTTGGCCACGGGAGGTAGCCAGCATTTT	CASSILATGGSQHF	NA	TRBV19	NA	TRBJ1-5
TGTGCCAGCAGTTACTCGACGACAGCCTACGAGCAGTACTTC	CASSYSTTAYEQYF	NA	TRBV6-5	few	TRBJ2-7
TGTGCCAGCAGTAGACAGGGGAACACTGAAGCTTTCTTT	CASSRQGNTEAFF	TRBD1	TRBV27	once	TRBJ1-1
TGTGCCAGCAGCGCTGAGACGGGAGCCGGCTACACCTTC	CASSAETGAGYTF	NA	TRBV9	NA	TRBJ1-2
TGCGCCAGCAGCTTGGGACTAGCCAAAAACATTCAGTACTTC	CASSLGLAKNIQYF	NA	TRBV5-1	NA	TRBJ2-4
TGTGCCAGCAGTGAACAGCGCTATCAGCCCCAGCATTTT	CASSEQRYQPQHF	NA	TRBV6-1	NA	TRBJ1-5
TGCAGCGTTGAAACTAGCGCCTACGAGCAGTACTTC	CSVETSAYEQYF	TRBD2	TRBV29-1	NA	TRBJ2-7
TGCGCCAGCAGTTTGACAGCGGGAGGCGGATACGAGCAGTACTTC	CASSLTAGGGYEQYF	TRBD2	TRBV5-1	NA	TRBJ2-7